The 27 T cell receptor beta chains in this list originate from one sample, sequenced in a study of CD8 T cells in ankylosing spondylitis. For these receptors, no antigen is known. TCRdb called the 5' RACE reads again in MiXCR, with one record for every CDR3 protein. The sample carries 100,000 to 150,000 distinct CDR3 sequences, more than 15% recorded once. The study, taken as a whole, reports: The study identified a TCR beta motif of about eight highly homologous variants that appeared characteristic of ankylosing spondylitis blood.

Sequencing input: blood, either unsorted or a sorted T cell fraction (not recorded which). The receptors come from a male donor with ankylosing spondylitis.

The chain carries TRBV11-2 and TRBJ2-1; 10 bases align to TRBD2. This CDR3 spans 15 amino acids. Germline CDR1 reads SGHAT; CDR2 reads FQNNGV. Losses at the gene ends were 3 bases for V and 5 bases for J; bases not matched to a gene: 4. CDR3 nucleotide sequence: TGTGCCAGCAGCTTGCCCACTAGCGGGAACAATGAGCAGTTCTTC. Amino acids: CASSLPTSGNNEQFF.

V is TRBV7-8 and J is TRBJ2-1; 11 bases agree with TRBD1. The V and J ends lost 5 bases and 7 bases, in that order; junction bases with no gene match: 7. CDR1 and CDR2 (germline): SGHVS, FQNEAQ. The CDR3 loop spans 15 amino acids. The CDR3: CASSEAGQGVNEQFF. For the CDR3, the DNA is TGTGCCAGCAGCGAAGCGGGACAGGGGGTTAATGAGCAGTTCTTC.

This clonotype has only a few counts. This chain links TRBV5-1 with TRBJ2-2, with D tentatively TRBD2 (6 bases). Germline CDR1 is SGHRS and CDR2 is YFSETQ. This CDR3 contains 15 residues. Trimming left V 3 bases short and J 8 bases short, with 17 bases between. The DNA for the CDR3 is TGCGCCAGCAGCTACGGTTGGGGGGAGAAAGGGGAGCTGTTTTTT. It encodes CASSYGWGEKGELFF. The whole variable domain, remainder taken from reference TRBV5-1 and TRBJ2-2, is KAGVTQTPRYLIKTRGQQVTLSCSPISGHRSVSWYQQTPGQGLQFLFEYFSETQRNKGNFPGRFSGRQFSNSRSEMNVSTLELGDSALYLCASSYGWGEKGELFFGEGSRLTVL.

V is TRBV20-1 and J is TRBJ2-7; D not certain. The CDR3 has 14 residues. Germline V gene lookup returns CDR1 DFQATT and CDR2 SNEGSKA (reference sequence). Trimming took off 3 bases at V and 0 bases at J, with 12 bases between the two ends. The CDR3 is CSASTNPSSYEQYF. As DNA, the CDR3 is TGCAGTGCTAGTACCAATCCCAGCTCCTACGAGCAGTACTTC.

The sample holds a few counts of this clonotype. V gene TRBV12-3 or TRBV12-4 combines with J gene TRBJ2-1, with TRBD2 matching 7 bases. CDR3 size: 15 residues. After removal of 7 bases from V and 1 base from J, the junction contained 7 bases not matched to a gene. The CDR3 spells CASTGGSGSYNEQFF. In DNA, the CDR3 is TGTGCCAGCACCGGGGGTAGCGGGTCCTACAATGAGCAGTTCTTC.

V and J are TRBV29-1 and TRBJ2-1; TRBD2 aligns across 11 bases. The V and J ends lost 4 bases and 5 bases, in that order; junction bases with no gene match: 10. Germline V gives CDR1 SQVTM, CDR2 ANQGSEA. The CDR3 runs 16 residues. CDR3 residues: CSVASRLAGPNNEQFF. Written as DNA, the CDR3 is TGCAGCGTTGCCTCAAGACTAGCGGGACCGAACAATGAGCAGTTCTTC.

This clonotype was picked up a small number of times. This chain connects TRBV6-1 to TRBJ2-4; a weak D match, TRBD1 (5 bases). The CDR3 is made up of 15 amino acids. Germline V lookup: CDR1 MNHNS, CDR2 SASEGT. Trimming shortened V by 5 bases and J by 0 bases, and 11 bases separated the two germline ends. In DNA, the CDR3 is TGTGCCAGCAGTCTGACAGCCCTAGCCAAAAACATTCAGTACTTC. Amino acids: CASSLTALAKNIQYF.

The rearrangement joins TRBV7-9 to TRBJ1-4; possible D gene TRBD1, 5 bases. Germline values: CDR1 SEHNR, CDR2 FQNEAQ (reference sequence). CDR3 length: 14 residues. Trimming left V 2 bases short and J 6 bases short, with 10 bases between. This chain's CDR3 is CASSLTGDHEKLFF. CDR3 sequence (DNA): TGTGCCAGCAGCTTAACCGGGGACCATGAAAAACTGTTTTTT.

V and J are TRBV4-1 and TRBJ1-5; no definite D call. V was shortened by 1 base and J by 7 bases, with 11 bases between the two germline ends. This CDR3 is 14 amino acids long. CDR1 and CDR2 from the germline V gene are MGHRA and YSYEKL. In DNA, the CDR3 is TGCGCCAGCAGCCAAGTCGGGGAGCAACAGCCCCAGCATTTT. Translation: CASSQVGEQQPQHF.

J is TRBJ2-7 and V is TRBV27; 10 nucleotides line up with TRBD2. J gave up 9 bases and V 6 bases, and 11 bases lay outside the gene matches. There are 14 residues in the CDR3. From germline, CDR1 is MNHEY and CDR2 SMNVEV (reference sequence). As DNA, the CDR3 is TGTGCCAGCAGCTTACTAGCGGGACCCGGGAGGCAGTACTTC. The encoded protein is CASSLLAGPGRQYF.

The genes are TRBV6-5 and TRBJ2-7; 8 nucleotides line up with TRBD2. The CDR3 sequence is 18 residues long. Germline V gene lookup returns CDR1 MNHEY and CDR2 SVGAGI. Unmatched junction bases numbered 16, after V lost 4 bases and J lost 2 bases. This CDR3 reads CASSSGIAGPRVPYEQYF. The CDR3 nucleotides are TGTGCCAGCAGTTCAGGGATAGCGGGGCCCCGGGTGCCCTACGAGCAGTACTTC.

The chain couples TRBV29-1 to TRBJ2-1; tentative D call: TRBD2 (6 bases). The V end was cut by 7 bases, the J end by 8 bases, with 24 bases between. Germline CDR1 and CDR2: SQVTM and ANQGSEA. The CDR3 sequence is 15 residues long. DNA of the CDR3: TGCAGCGCTAGGAGGGTGCCCACTGGAGTGGATGAGCAGTTCTTC. Translated, it gives CSARRVPTGVDEQFF.

This clonotype came up a few times. This chain links TRBV6-1 with TRBJ1-1, with D maybe TRBD1 (6 bases). V lost 5 bases and J lost 10, with 20 bases in between. The germline V gene encodes CDR1 MNHNS and CDR2 SASEGT. CDR3 length: 14 amino acids. The CDR3 sequence is CASSRTEAYRGAFF. The CDR3 DNA follows: TGTGCCAGCAGTCGGACAGAAGCCTATCGGGGAGCTTTCTTT.

As for this clonotype: Just one base apart from a much larger clone, this may be a read error. The chain is built from TRBV27 and TRBJ2-1; 7 nucleotides align to TRBD2. J lost 9 bases, V lost 4 bases, and 12 bases had no gene match. This CDR3 contains 15 residues. Per germline, CDR1 MNHEY and CDR2 SMNVEV (reference sequence). The CDR3 loop reads CASSYRAGAFAEQFF. CDR3 DNA: TGTGCCAGCAGTTATCGCGCGGGAGCCTTTGCTGAGCAGTTCTTC.

The genes are TRBV28 and TRBJ1-2; no clear D. The CDR3 runs to 14 residues. Germline V gene data show CDR1 as MDHEN and CDR2 as SYDVKM. The V end lost 3 bases, the J end lost 4 bases, and 12 bases lay between the germline ends. CDR3 region: CASSFRVETYGYTF. CDR3 bases: TGTGCCAGCAGTTTTAGAGTAGAAACCTATGGCTACACCTTC.

The chain combines TRBV4-3 with TRBJ2-1, with D unclear. The V gene's germline CDR1 is LGHNA and CDR2 YSLEER. Trimming took 0 bases from V and 5 from J, leaving 8 bases between them. The CDR3 contains 14 residues. The DNA of the CDR3 is TGCGCCAGCAGCCAAGATTGGGCTAACAATGAGCAGTTCTTC. This sequence encodes CASSQDWANNEQFF.

This clonotype has just a few counts. The chain links TRBV7-9 to TRBJ2-1; D not resolved. CDR1 SEHNR and CDR2 FQNEAQ come from the germline V gene (reference sequence). Trimming took 2 bases from V and 14 from J, leaving 13 bases between them. This CDR3 is 12 amino acids long. The DNA of the CDR3 is TGTGCCAGCAGCTTACTCCCACGAATGGAGTTCTTC. It translates to CASSLLPRMEFF.

There are a few counts of this clonotype. The chain has TRBV11-2 and TRBJ2-3, with TRBD2 as a possible D gene (5 bases). V lost 2 bases, J lost 2 bases, and 20 bases lay in between. Germline V gene lookup returns CDR1 SGHAT and CDR2 FQNNGV. The CDR3 is 18 residues long. In DNA, the CDR3 is TGTGCCAGCAGCTTACTAAGCGGAGCCTTTCCCCTCACAGATACGCAGTATTTT. Translating gives CASSLLSGAFPLTDTQYF.

This clonotype has a handful of counts. The rearrangement uses TRBV5-1 and TRBJ2-3; D is undetermined. This CDR3 has 12 residues. Germline loops: CDR1 SGHRS, CDR2 YFSETQ. Trimming left V 0 bases short and J 4 bases short, with 3 bases between. CDR3 in amino acids: CASSLVSDTQYF. The CDR3 DNA follows: TGCGCCAGCAGCTTGGTATCAGATACGCAGTATTTT.

This clonotype has more than one count but fewer than ten. CDR3: CSECPGQSPHTEAFF. The DNA for the CDR3 is TGCAGCGAGTGCCCGGGACAGAGCCCGCACACTGAAGCTTTCTTT. The chain recombines TRBV29-1 with TRBJ1-1, with TRBD1 matching 7 bases. The CDR3 is made up of 15 amino acids. With V trimmed by 7 bases and J by 3 bases, 14 bases remained unmatched. Germline V gene sequence: CDR1 SQVTM, CDR2 ANQGSEA.

This clonotype turned up a few times. The chain employs TRBV28 and TRBJ2-7, with TRBD2 as a possible D gene (6 bases). The length of the CDR3 is 14 residues. Germline V gene lookup returns CDR1 MDHEN and CDR2 SYDVKM. The germline V and J ends were trimmed by 2 bases and 2 bases, with 10 bases remaining between them. CDR3 coding DNA: TGTGCCAGCAGTTTACGGGGGTTCACCTACGAGCAGTACTTC. Its protein product is CASSLRGFTYEQYF.

J is TRBJ1-1 and V is TRBV4-1; tentatively, D is TRBD1 (5 bases). This CDR3 region has 11 residues. V lost 1 base and J lost 11, with 8 bases in between. Germline V gene lookup returns CDR1 MGHRA and CDR2 YSYEKL. CDR3 coding DNA: TGCGCCAGCAGCCAAGCGGGGCGCGCTTTCTTT. This sequence encodes CASSQAGRAFF.

The chain combines TRBV6-1 with TRBJ1-1, with a tentative D call TRBD1 (5 bases). This CDR3 has 13 amino acids. In germline, CDR1 is MNHNS, CDR2 SASEGT. The V end was cut by 6 bases, the J end by 11 bases, with 19 bases between. For the CDR3, the DNA is TGTGCCAGCAGCTCGGGACGGGAGAGGGTGGCTTTCTTT. Translated: CASSSGRERVAFF.

This clonotype was detected a few times. The CDR3 here is CASEPRGRWKTQYF. Here the CDR3 DNA reads TGTGCCAGCGAACCCAGGGGGCGATGGAAGACCCAGTACTTC. The rearrangement joins TRBV3-1 to TRBJ2-5; 8 positions match TRBD1. The length of the CDR3 is 14 residues. Looked up from germline, CDR1 is LGHDT and CDR2 is YNNKEL (reference sequence). Trimming cost V 8 bases and J 6 bases; bases outside gene matches: 11.

This clonotype has only a few counts. V gene TRBV28 combines with J gene TRBJ2-1; D might be TRBD1 (5 bases). The CDR3 sequence is 16 residues long. Germline V gene lookup returns CDR1 MDHEN and CDR2 SYDVKM. Trimming took 8 bases from V and 3 from J, leaving 20 bases between them. DNA of the CDR3: TGTGCCAGCGAAGCCACCCCCAGGGTTATCTACAATGAGCAGTTCTTC. This translates into CASEATPRVIYNEQFF.

The V and J genes are TRBV12-3 or TRBV12-4 and TRBJ2-1, with TRBD2 matching over 11 bases. The CDR3 runs 20 residues. J was trimmed by 0 bases and V by 2 bases; bases with no gene match: 12. The CDR3: CASSLPLIAGGPGSYNEQFF. In DNA, the CDR3 is TGTGCCAGCAGTTTACCTTTAATAGCGGGAGGGCCAGGCTCCTACAATGAGCAGTTCTTC.

This clonotype was found many times. The rearrangement joins TRBV11-2 to TRBJ2-1, with 10 bases matching TRBD2. Germline CDR1 reads SGHAT; CDR2 reads FQNNGV. The CDR3 has 14 amino acids. V shed 2 bases and J 7 bases; nucleotides not matched to a gene: 2. In DNA form, the CDR3 reads TGTGCCAGCAGCTTATTACTAGCGGGAAATGAGCAGTTCTTC. This translates into CASSLLLAGNEQFF.